The 20 T cell receptor beta chains in this list originate from one sample, sequenced in a study of cytomegalovirus exposure and HLA in healthy donors. The PCR used 60 Vbeta and 13 Jbeta primers. Repertoires were generated with immunoSEQ multiplex PCR, while TCRdb's copy carries only in-frame clones and drops some. The data contain some 130,000 clones, about 76% of them singletons. Sequencing was performed on PBMCs. All receptors derive from a woman aged 40 to 50 in good health and CMV-seronegative.

The DNA of the CDR3 is TGCGCCAGCAGCTTGGAACAGGGGAACTATGGCTACACCTTC. Translated, it gives CASSLEQGNYGYTF. The V call is TRBV5-1, the J call TRBJ1-2; TRBD1 matches 7 bases. This CDR3 spans 14 amino acids. The ends lost 0 bases at V and 2 bases at J; junction bases unmatched: 1. CDR1 is SGHRS, CDR2 YFSETQ, per germline.

The chain couples TRBV4-1 to TRBJ1-4; D is perhaps TRBD1 (5 bases). CDR1 MGHRA and CDR2 YSYEKL come from the germline V gene. V gave up 4 bases and J gave up 6 bases, with 12 bases separating them. The CDR3 is 14 residues long. The DNA for the CDR3 is TGCGCCAGCAGCCTTGGGGCGGCCGATGAAAAACTGTTTTTT. Translated: CASSLGAADEKLFF.

This clone appeared a few times. The chain carries TRBV14 and TRBJ2-5; D is uncertain. This CDR3 region has 15 residues. With 1 base removed from V and 5 bases from J, the gap between germline ends came to 14 bases. CDR1 and CDR2 (germline): SGHDN, FVKESK. The CDR3 sequence: CASSQVRTVRETQYF. The CDR3 DNA follows: TGTGCCAGCAGCCAAGTACGCACAGTCAGGGAGACCCAGTACTTC.

The CDR3 DNA follows: TGTGCCAGCTCACCAGACCGGCAGGGTGGCTACACCTTC. Residues: CASSPDRQGGYTF. The V and J genes are TRBV18 and TRBJ1-2; possibly TRBD1 for D (5 bases). The ends were cut back, 2 bases at V and 7 bases at J, with 11 bases in the middle. The CDR3 is 13 residues long. Per germline, CDR1 KGHSH and CDR2 LQKENI. Variable domain in full (rest from reference TRBV18 and TRBJ1-2): NAGVMQNPRHLVRRRGQEARLRCSPMKGHSHVYWYRQLPEEGLKFMVYLQKENIIDESGMPKERFSAEFPKEGPSILRIQQVVRGDSAAYFCASSPDRQGGYTFGSGTRLTVV.

V gene TRBV5-8 combines with J gene TRBJ2-7, with 7 bases identical to TRBD2. The CDR3 consists of 13 residues. Looked up from germline, CDR1 is SGHTS and CDR2 is YDEGEE. The V and J ends lost 4 bases and 3 bases, in that order; junction bases with no gene match: 4. The CDR3 is CASSPRGVYEQYF. The CDR3 nucleotides read TGTGCCAGCAGCCCTCGGGGGGTCTACGAGCAGTACTTC.

This clone has only a few counts. The chain carries TRBV4-3 and TRBJ1-2, with 8 bases matching TRBD1. The CDR3 contains 16 residues. Germline CDR1 LGHNA, CDR2 YSLEER. Losses at the gene ends were 0 bases for V and 8 bases for J; bases not matched to a gene: 11. Written as DNA, the CDR3 is TGCGCCAGCAGCCAAGACCTGGTGCAGGGGGCTTCCGGCTACACCTTC. Amino acids: CASSQDLVQGASGYTF.

This sequence joins TRBV27 and TRBJ1-4; D is unclear. Germline V gene sequence: CDR1 MNHEY, CDR2 SMNVEV (reference sequence). The CDR3 contains 13 residues. Trimming cost V 3 bases and J 6 bases, with 8 bases left between them. CDR3 coding DNA: TGTGCCAGCAGTTTGCTCCTAGATGAAAAACTGTTTTTT. Its translation is CASSLLLDEKLFF. Drawing the rest from reference TRBV27 and TRBJ1-4, the complete variable domain is EAQVTQNPRYLITVTGKKLTVTCSQNMNHEYMSWYRQDPGLGLRQIYYSMNVEVTDKGDVPEGYKVSRKEKRNFPLILESPSPNQTSLYFCASSLLLDEKLFFGSGTQLSVL.

This sequence joins TRBV5-1 and TRBJ2-2, with D maybe TRBD2 (6 bases). Germline CDR1 reads SGHRS; CDR2 reads YFSETQ. The CDR3 is 16 residues long. V lost 1 base and J 6 bases, leaving 16 bases between the germline ends. The CDR3: CASSLMMGGSSGELFF. CDR3 sequence (DNA): TGCGCCAGCAGCTTGATGATGGGGGGTTCGTCCGGGGAGCTGTTTTTT.

The J gene is TRBJ2-7, the V gene TRBV13, with a tentative D call TRBD2 (5 bases). The CDR3 has 14 residues. The V gene lost 3 bases and the J gene lost 4 bases, with 13 bases spanning the gap. The germline gives CDR1 PRHDT, CDR2 FYEKMQ (reference sequence). The CDR3 DNA is TGTGCCAGCAGCTTCCGGACTGGGGTGTACGAGCAGTACTTC. This gives the protein CASSFRTGVYEQYF.

V usage is TRBV28 and J usage is TRBJ2-7; possibly TRBD2 for D (6 bases). Germline V lookup: CDR1 MDHEN, CDR2 SYDVKM. The CDR3 consists of 14 residues. With 3 bases removed from V and 2 bases from J, the gap between germline ends came to 11 bases. The CDR3 reads CASSLSGGAYEQYF. The CDR3 DNA follows: TGTGCCAGCAGTTTGTCCGGGGGAGCCTACGAGCAGTACTTC.

The J gene is TRBJ2-7, the V gene TRBV18, with TRBD1 matching 7 bases. J gave up 7 bases and V 5 bases, and 8 bases lay outside the gene matches. In germline, CDR1 is KGHSH, CDR2 LQKENI. CDR3 size: 13 residues. The CDR3 DNA reads as TGTGCCAGCTCAACCGGGACAGCCGAGGAGCAGTACTTC. Amino acid sequence: CASSTGTAEEQYF.

This clone showed up just a few times. The J gene is TRBJ2-2, the V gene TRBV5-1, with D maybe TRBD1 (6 bases). CDR1 and CDR2 from the germline V gene are SGHRS and YFSETQ. V lost 3 bases to trimming and J lost 1 base, with 13 bases between them. The CDR3 length is 16 residues. The CDR3 reads CASSSQGYGNTGELFF. Written as DNA, the CDR3 is TGCGCCAGCAGCTCACAGGGTTATGGGAACACCGGGGAGCTGTTTTTT.

V gene TRBV10-1 combines with J gene TRBJ2-7; the D gene is possibly TRBD2 (6 bases). The CDR3 has 14 amino acids. Per germline, CDR1 WNHNN and CDR2 SYGVQD (reference sequence). The V end was cut by 7 bases, the J end by 0 bases, with 13 bases between. CDR3 protein: CASNERGLSYEQYF. The CDR3 bases are TGCGCCAGCAACGAACGGGGACTCTCCTACGAGCAGTACTTC.

Comment on this clone: This same CDR3 is encoded by further DNA sequences in the sample. CDR3 sequence reads: CASSRDRSYEQYF. Here the CDR3 DNA reads TGCGCCAGCAGTCGGGACAGATCTTACGAGCAGTACTTC. J is TRBJ2-7 and V is TRBV10-1, with TRBD1 identical over 7 bases. The J segment lost 4 bases and the V segment lost 5 bases, leaving 5 bases of the junction unmatched. The CDR3 extends over 13 amino acids. Germline CDR1 and CDR2: WNHNN and SYGVQD (reference sequence).

This chain links TRBV7-9 with TRBJ1-6; D not certain. Germline CDR1 reads SEHNR; CDR2 reads FQNEAQ (reference sequence). The ends were cut back, 2 bases at V and 4 bases at J, with 3 bases in the middle. CDR3 length: 13 amino acids. Here the CDR3 DNA reads TGTGCCAGCAGCTTACCTTATAATTCACCCCTCCACTTT. The encoded protein is CASSLPYNSPLHF.

V is TRBV29-1 and J is TRBJ2-5; the D gene is possibly TRBD1 (6 bases). The germline gives CDR1 SQVTM, CDR2 ANQGSEA. CDR3 length: 14 amino acids. V lost 7 bases to trimming and J lost 1 base, with 16 bases between them. The CDR3 DNA follows: TGCAGCGGCCGTTTTCGGACAGCCCAAGAGACCCAGTACTTC. This encodes CSGRFRTAQETQYF.

The genes are TRBV5-6 and TRBJ1-5, with TRBD1 matching 9 bases. V shed 0 bases and J 6 bases; nucleotides not matched to a gene: 4. The CDR3 totals 15 residues. Germline lookup yields CDR1 SGHDT and CDR2 YYEEEE. Here the CDR3 reads CASSLGDRAGQPQHF. The CDR3 DNA is TGTGCCAGCAGCTTGGGGGACAGGGCGGGTCAGCCCCAGCATTTT.

The chain has TRBV5-4 and TRBJ1-2; 9 bases line up with TRBD1. The CDR3 length is 19 residues. V lost 4 bases to trimming and J lost 1 base; unmatched junction nucleotides: 17. Germline CDR1 is SGHNT and CDR2 is YYREEE (reference sequence). Written as DNA, the CDR3 is TGTGCCAGCAGCCCAGGACAGGGGCCCTCCGCCCTCCTTAACTATGGCTACACCTTC. This sequence encodes CASSPGQGPSALLNYGYTF.

The chain joins TRBV18 to TRBJ2-1; TRBD2 aligns across 12 bases. The CDR3 loop spans 15 amino acids. Trimming cost V 6 bases and J 4 bases; bases outside gene matches: 4. Germline V gene data show CDR1 as KGHSH and CDR2 as LQKENI. CDR3 sequence: CASSGTSGLYNEQFF. CDR3 nucleotides: TGTGCCAGCTCGGGGACTAGCGGGCTATACAATGAGCAGTTCTTC.

The chain couples TRBV7-3 to TRBJ1-1, with 10 bases identical to TRBD1. With V trimmed by 2 bases and J by 10 bases, 4 bases remained unmatched. Germline CDR1 is SGHTA and CDR2 is FQGTGA. The CDR3 length is 13 residues. CDR3 DNA: TGTGCCAGCAGCTTAGGAGGGACAGGGGCAGCTTTCTTT. Protein: CASSLGGTGAAFF. Full variable domain (missing parts from reference TRBV7-3 and TRBJ1-1): GAGVSQTPSNKVTEKGKYVELRCDPISGHTALYWYRQSLGQGPEFLIYFQGTGAADDSGLPNDRFFAVRPEGSVSTLKIQRTERGDSAVYLCASSLGGTGAAFFGQGTRLTVV.